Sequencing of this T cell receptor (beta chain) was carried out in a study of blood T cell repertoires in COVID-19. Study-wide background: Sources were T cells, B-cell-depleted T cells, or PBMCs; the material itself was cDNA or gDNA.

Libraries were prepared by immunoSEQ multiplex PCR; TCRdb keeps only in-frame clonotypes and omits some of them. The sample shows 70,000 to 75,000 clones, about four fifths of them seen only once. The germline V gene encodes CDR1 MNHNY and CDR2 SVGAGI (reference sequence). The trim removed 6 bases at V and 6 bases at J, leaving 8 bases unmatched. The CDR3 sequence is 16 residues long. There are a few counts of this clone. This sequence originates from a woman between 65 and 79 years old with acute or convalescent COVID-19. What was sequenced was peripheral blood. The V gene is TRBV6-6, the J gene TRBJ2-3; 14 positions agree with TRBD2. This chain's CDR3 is CASSLGTSGSGDTQYF. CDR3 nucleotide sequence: TGTGCCAGCAGCCTTGGGACTAGCGGGAGTGGGGATACGCAGTATTTT.